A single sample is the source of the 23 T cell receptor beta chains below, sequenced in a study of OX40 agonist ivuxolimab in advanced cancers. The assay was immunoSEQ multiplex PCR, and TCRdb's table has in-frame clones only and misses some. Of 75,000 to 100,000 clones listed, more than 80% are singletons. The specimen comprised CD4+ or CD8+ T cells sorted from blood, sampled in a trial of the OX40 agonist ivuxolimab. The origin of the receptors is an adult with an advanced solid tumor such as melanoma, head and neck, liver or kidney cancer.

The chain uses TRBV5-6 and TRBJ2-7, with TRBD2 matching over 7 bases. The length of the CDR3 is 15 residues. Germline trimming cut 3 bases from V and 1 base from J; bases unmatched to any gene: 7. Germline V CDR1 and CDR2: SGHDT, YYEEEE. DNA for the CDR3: TGTGCCAGCAGCTGGGAGGGCCCCCTTTCCTACGAGCAGTACTTC. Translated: CASSWEGPLSYEQYF.

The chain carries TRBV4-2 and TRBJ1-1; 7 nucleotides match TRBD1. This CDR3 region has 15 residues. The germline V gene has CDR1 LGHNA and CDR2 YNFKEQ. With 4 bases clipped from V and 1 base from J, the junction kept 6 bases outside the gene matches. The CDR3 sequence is CASSPGDSSNTEAFF. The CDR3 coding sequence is TGTGCCAGCAGCCCAGGGGACAGCTCGAACACTGAAGCTTTCTTT.

The CDR3 DNA sequence: TGTGCCAGCAGTTCAGGGAGCTCTGGAAACACCATATATTTT. Its protein is CASSSGSSGNTIYF. This sequence joins TRBV6-1 and TRBJ1-3; maybe TRBD1 (5 bases). V lost 5 bases and J lost 0, with 8 bases in between. The CDR3 totals 14 residues. CDR1 and CDR2 from the germline V gene are MNHNS and SASEGT.

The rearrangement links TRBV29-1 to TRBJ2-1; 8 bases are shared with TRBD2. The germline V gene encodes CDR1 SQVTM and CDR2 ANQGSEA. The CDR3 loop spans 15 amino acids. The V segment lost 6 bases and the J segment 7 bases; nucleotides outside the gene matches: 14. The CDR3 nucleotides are TGCAGCGTCCCGGGGGGGGGCGGAGGTGTGAATGAGCAGTTCTTC. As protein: CSVPGGGGGVNEQFF.

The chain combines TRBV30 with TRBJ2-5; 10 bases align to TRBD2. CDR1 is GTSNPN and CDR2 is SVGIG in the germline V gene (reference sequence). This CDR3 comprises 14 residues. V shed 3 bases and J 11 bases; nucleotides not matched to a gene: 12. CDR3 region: CAWRSSGGREEQYF. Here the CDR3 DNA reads TGTGCCTGGAGGTCTAGCGGGGGACGGGAAGAGCAGTACTTC. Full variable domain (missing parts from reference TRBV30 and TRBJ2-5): SQTIHQWPATLVQPVGSPLSLECTVEGTSNPNLYWYRQAAGRGLQLLFYSVGIGQISSEVPQNLSASRPQDRQFILSSKKLLLSDSGFYLCAWRSSGGREEQYFGPGTRLLVL.

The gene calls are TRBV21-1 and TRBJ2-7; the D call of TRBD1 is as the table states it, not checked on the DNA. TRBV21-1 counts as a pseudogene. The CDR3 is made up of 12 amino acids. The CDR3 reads CATAKGPREQYF. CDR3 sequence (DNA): TGTGCCACCGCTAAGGGGCCTCGGGAGCAGTACTTC.

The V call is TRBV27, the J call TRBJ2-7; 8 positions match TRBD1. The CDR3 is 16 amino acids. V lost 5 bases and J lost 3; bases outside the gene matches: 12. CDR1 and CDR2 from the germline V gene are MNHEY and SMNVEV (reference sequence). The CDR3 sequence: CASSIGLQGAGYEQYF. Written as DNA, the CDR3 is TGTGCCAGCAGTATCGGGTTGCAGGGGGCCGGCTACGAGCAGTACTTC.

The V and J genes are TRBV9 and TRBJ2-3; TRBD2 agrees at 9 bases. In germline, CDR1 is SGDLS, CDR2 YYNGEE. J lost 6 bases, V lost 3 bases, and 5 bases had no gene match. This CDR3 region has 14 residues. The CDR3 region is CASSATGTSDTQYF. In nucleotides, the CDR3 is TGTGCCAGCAGCGCCACCGGGACTAGCGATACGCAGTATTTT.

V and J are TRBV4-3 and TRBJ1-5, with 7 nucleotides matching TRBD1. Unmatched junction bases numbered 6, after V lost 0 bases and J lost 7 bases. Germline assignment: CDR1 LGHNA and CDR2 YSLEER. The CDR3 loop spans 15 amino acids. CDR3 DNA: TGCGCCAGCAGCCAAGATGGGACAGAGGGGCAGCCCCAGCATTTT. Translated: CASSQDGTEGQPQHF.

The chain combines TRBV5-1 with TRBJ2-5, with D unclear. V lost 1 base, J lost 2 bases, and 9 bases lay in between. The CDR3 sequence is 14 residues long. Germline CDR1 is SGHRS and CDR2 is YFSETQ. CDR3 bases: TGCGCCAGCAGCTTGATGCGTGAGCAAGAGACCCAGTACTTC. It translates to CASSLMREQETQYF. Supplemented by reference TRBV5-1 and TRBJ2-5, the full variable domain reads KAGVTQTPRYLIKTRGQQVTLSCSPISGHRSVSWYQQTPGQGLQFLFEYFSETQRNKGNFPGRFSGRQFSNSRSEMNVSTLELGDSALYLCASSLMREQETQYFGPGTRLLVL.

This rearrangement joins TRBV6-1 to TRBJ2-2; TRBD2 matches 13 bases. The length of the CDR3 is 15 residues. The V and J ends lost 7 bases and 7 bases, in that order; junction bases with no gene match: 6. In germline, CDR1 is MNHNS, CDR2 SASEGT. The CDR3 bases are TGTGCCAGCACTCCGGGACTAGCGGGACGCGGGGAGCTGTTTTTT. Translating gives CASTPGLAGRGELFF.

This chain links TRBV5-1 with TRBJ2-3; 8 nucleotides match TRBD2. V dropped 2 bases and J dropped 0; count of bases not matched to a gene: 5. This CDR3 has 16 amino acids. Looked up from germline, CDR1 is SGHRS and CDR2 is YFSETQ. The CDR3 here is CASSFLAGTSTDTQYF. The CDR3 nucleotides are TGCGCCAGCAGCTTTTTAGCGGGAACTAGCACAGATACGCAGTATTTT.

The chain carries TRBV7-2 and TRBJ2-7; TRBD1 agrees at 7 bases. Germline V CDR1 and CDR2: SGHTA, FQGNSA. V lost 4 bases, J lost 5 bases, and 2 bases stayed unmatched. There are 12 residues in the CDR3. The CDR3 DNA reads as TGTGCCAGCAGCTCACAGGGGAACGAGCAGTACTTC. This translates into CASSSQGNEQYF.

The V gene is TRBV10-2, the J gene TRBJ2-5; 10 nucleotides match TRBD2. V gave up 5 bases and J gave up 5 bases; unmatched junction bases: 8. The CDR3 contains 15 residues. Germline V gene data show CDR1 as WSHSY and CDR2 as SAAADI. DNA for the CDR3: TGCGCCAGCAGTTATCTAGCGGGAGCCGGGGAGACCCAGTACTTC. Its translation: CASSYLAGAGETQYF.

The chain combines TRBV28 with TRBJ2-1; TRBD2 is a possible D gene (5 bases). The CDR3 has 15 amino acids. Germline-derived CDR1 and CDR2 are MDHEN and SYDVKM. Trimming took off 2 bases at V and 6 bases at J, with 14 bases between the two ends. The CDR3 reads CASSLLPGVFNEQFF. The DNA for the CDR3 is TGTGCCAGCAGTTTACTACCCGGGGTGTTCAATGAGCAGTTCTTC. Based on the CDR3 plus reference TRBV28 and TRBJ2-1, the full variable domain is DVKVTQSSRYLVKRTGEKVFLECVQDMDHENMFWYRQDPGLGLRLIYFSYDVKMKEKGDIPEGYSVSREKKERFSLILESASTNQTSMYLCASSLLPGVFNEQFFGPGTRLTVL.

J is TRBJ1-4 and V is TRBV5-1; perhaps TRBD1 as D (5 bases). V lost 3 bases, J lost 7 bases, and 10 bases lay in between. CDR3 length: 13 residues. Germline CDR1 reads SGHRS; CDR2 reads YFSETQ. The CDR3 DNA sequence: TGCGCCAGCAGCTCTGACAGTATTGAAAAACTGTTTTTT. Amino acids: CASSSDSIEKLFF.

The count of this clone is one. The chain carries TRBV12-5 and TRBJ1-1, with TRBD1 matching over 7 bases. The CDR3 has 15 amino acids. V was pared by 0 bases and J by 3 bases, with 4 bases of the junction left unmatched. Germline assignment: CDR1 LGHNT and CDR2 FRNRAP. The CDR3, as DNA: TGTGCTAGTGGTTTGGTACTTACAGGGGACACTGAAGCTTTCTTT. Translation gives CASGLVLTGDTEAFF.

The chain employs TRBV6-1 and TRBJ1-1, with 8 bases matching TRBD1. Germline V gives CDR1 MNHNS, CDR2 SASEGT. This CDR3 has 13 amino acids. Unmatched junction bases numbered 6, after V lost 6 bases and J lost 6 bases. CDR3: CASSSDRAAEAFF. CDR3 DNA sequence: TGTGCCAGCAGCTCGGACAGGGCGGCTGAAGCTTTCTTT.

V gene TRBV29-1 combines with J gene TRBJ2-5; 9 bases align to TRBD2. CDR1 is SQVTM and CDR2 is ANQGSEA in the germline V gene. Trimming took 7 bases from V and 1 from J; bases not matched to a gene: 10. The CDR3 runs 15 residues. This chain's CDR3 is CSAIPGLAVQETQYF. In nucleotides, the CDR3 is TGCAGCGCCATCCCGGGACTAGCAGTCCAAGAGACCCAGTACTTC.

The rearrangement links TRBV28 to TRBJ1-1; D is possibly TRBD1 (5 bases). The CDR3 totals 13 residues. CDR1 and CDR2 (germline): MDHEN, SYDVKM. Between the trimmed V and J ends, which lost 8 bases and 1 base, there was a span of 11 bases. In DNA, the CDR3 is TGTGCCAGCCAGGGAGTGTCGAACACTGAAGCTTTCTTT. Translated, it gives CASQGVSNTEAFF.

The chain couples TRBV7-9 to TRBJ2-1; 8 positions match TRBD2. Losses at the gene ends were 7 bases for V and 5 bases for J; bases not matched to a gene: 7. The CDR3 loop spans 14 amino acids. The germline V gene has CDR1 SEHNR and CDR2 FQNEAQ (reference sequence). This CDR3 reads CASKAGESHNEQFF. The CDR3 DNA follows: TGTGCCAGCAAAGCGGGAGAATCTCACAATGAGCAGTTCTTC.

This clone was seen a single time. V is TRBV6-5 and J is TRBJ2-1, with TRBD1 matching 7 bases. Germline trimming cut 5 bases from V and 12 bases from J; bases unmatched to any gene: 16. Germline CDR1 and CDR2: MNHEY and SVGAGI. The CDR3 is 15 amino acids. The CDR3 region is CASSADGPGPGGQFF. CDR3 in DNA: TGTGCCAGCAGTGCGGACGGCCCCGGGCCAGGGGGGCAGTTCTTC.

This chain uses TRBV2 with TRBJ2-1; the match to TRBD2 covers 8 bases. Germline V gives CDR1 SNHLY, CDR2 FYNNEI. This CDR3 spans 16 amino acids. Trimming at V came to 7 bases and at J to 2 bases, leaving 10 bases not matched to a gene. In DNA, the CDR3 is TGTGCCAGCACCCCTCTTAGCGGGGAGGCCTACAATGAGCAGTTCTTC. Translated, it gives CASTPLSGEAYNEQFF.